Sequencing of this TCR beta chain was carried out in a study of blood T cell repertoires in COVID-19. The germline V gene encodes CDR1 SGHNT and CDR2 YENEEA. Trimming shortened V by 2 bases and J by 8 bases, and 16 bases separated the two germline ends. There are 15 residues in the CDR3. Produced via immunoSEQ multiplex PCR; TCRdb's table is partial and in-frame only. Of some 200,000 clones in the sample, approximately 84% were seen once. Individuals drawn from around 24 US areas were about 18 to 100 years old. Allocation to cohorts depended on clinical history reported by the participants. The recovered donors of Cohort 3 showed two negative PCRs, clearance, or symptom resolution.

Sequencing was carried out using PBMCs or T cells enriched from blood (not recorded which). The origin of this receptor is a man in his forties or fifties who had recovered from COVID-19. The chain links TRBV11-3 to TRBJ1-3, with D unclear. CDR3 loop: CASSLNYGADHTIYF. For the CDR3, the DNA is TGTGCCAGCAGCTTAAACTATGGCGCGGATCACACCATATATTTT.